This entry concerns a single T cell receptor beta chain. Its antigen is unidentified. These data originate in a study of OX40 agonist ivuxolimab in advanced cancers. Findings and limits, study-wide: Which antigen the expanded peripheral T cells recognized is unknown.

Clones were read by immunoSEQ multiplex PCR, and TCRdb kept only the in-frame ones, dropping some. The sample includes 45,000 to 60,000 clones, approximately 80% of them seen just once. The sequence was collected from an adult with an advanced solid tumor such as melanoma, head and neck, liver or kidney cancer. The material was CD4+ or CD8+ T cells sorted from blood, obtained in a trial of the OX40 agonist ivuxolimab.

Here the CDR3 DNA reads TGTGCCAGCAGTTACTCTGGGGGGGTCAATGAGCAGTTCTTC. The encoded protein is CASSYSGGVNEQFF. The gene calls are TRBV6-6 and TRBJ2-1; 7 bases are a match to TRBD2. CDR1 is MNHNY and CDR2 is SVGAGI in the germline V gene (reference sequence). V lost 0 bases, J lost 6 bases, and 2 bases stayed unmatched. The CDR3 has 14 residues.